The 3 T cell receptor beta chains below were found in one sample sequenced in a study of long-term antiretroviral therapy in people with HIV. Version v3.0 of the immunoSEQ assay was performed at survey level. Repertoires were generated with immunoSEQ multiplex PCR, while TCRdb's copy carries only in-frame clones and drops some. The sample contains about 30,000 clones, 95% of which appear only once. The sequenced sample was unsorted PBMCs, obtained 5.3 years after starting antiretroviral therapy. Every receptor here comes from a man between 45 and 60 years old with HIV.

This clone was seen a single time. The chain joins TRBV4-1 to TRBJ2-7, with 7 bases lining up with TRBD2. The V gene's germline CDR1 is MGHRA and CDR2 YSYEKL. CDR3 size: 13 residues. Unmatched junction bases numbered 6, after V lost 4 bases and J lost 6 bases. CDR3 amino acids: CASSLRGGSEQYF. The DNA of the CDR3 is TGCGCCAGCAGCCTCCGGGGAGGGTCCGAGCAGTACTTC.

V gene TRBV30 combines with J gene TRBJ1-1; D gene unclear. Between the trimmed V and J ends, which lost 1 base and 0 bases, there was a span of 3 bases. Germline lookup yields CDR1 GTSNPN and CDR2 SVGIG (reference sequence). The CDR3 is made up of 12 amino acids. CDR3 amino acids: CAWSELNTEAFF. The CDR3 DNA follows: TGTGCCTGGAGTGAACTGAACACTGAAGCTTTCTTT.

The chain couples TRBV29-1 to TRBJ1-1, with D unresolved. Germline-derived CDR1 and CDR2 are SQVTM and ANQGSEA. The CDR3 runs 12 residues. Between the trimmed V and J ends, which lost 4 bases and 1 base, there was a span of 7 bases. In nucleotides, the CDR3 is TGCAGCGTTGTACCTTCGAACACTGAAGCTTTCTTT. This translates into CSVVPSNTEAFF. Full variable domain (rest looked up from reference TRBV29-1 and TRBJ1-1): SAVISQKPSRDICQRGTSLTIQCQVDSQVTMMFWYRQQPGQSLTLIATANQGSEATYESGFVIDKFPISRPNLTFSTLTVSNMSPEDSSIYLCSVVPSNTEAFFGQGTRLTVV.